Listed below are T cell receptor beta chains from one sample, sequenced in a study of blood T cell repertoires in COVID-19. Profiled with immunoSEQ multiplex PCR; TCRdb holds only in-frame clones, not every one. Of 390,000 or so clones listed, around 87% are singletons. The material sequenced was peripheral blood. The receptors stem from a young woman with COVID-19, enrolled during active disease. The CDR3 runs from the conserved cysteine through the conserved F or W. A D gene is named only where the DNA matches it firmly. Where a row states a size, it is once, few, many or the class of an expanded clone; other rows omit it.

j_call v_call clone_size d_call cdr3_nt cdr3_aa
TRBJ2-2 TRBV6-5 - - TGTGCCAGCAGCGCTAAGGGGTACACCGGGGAGCTGTTTTTT CASSAKGYTGELFF
TRBJ2-5 TRBV18 - TRBD1 TGTGCCAGCTCACCACCGGGGCAGGGGGCAGCCCCCGAGACCCAGTACTTC CASSPPGQGAAPETQYF
TRBJ2-3 TRBV30 - - TGTGCCTGGAGTGTTGGTGGAGGCACAGATACGCAGTATTTT CAWSVGGGTDTQYF
TRBJ2-3 TRBV14 once TRBD2 TGTGCCAGCAGCCAACTTCTAGCGGGGCGCACAGATACGCAGTATTTT CASSQLLAGRTDTQYF
TRBJ2-7 TRBV7-2 once - TGTGCCAGCAGCCCCCGAACGGTCGGCGAGCAGTACTTC CASSPRTVGEQYF
TRBJ2-3 TRBV27 - - TGTGCCAGCAGTTTCGAGGGAGGACTCACAGATACGCAGTATTTT CASSFEGGLTDTQYF
TRBJ2-7 TRBV4-1 - - TGCGCCAGCAGCCCGCTACAGGGTCCCTACGAGCAGTACTTC CASSPLQGPYEQYF
TRBJ2-1 TRBV11-3 - TRBD2 TGTGCCAGCAGCTTAGGTATAGCCGGGACTACCTACAATGAGCAGTTCTTC CASSLGIAGTTYNEQFF
TRBJ2-1 TRBV24-1 - - TGTGCCACCAGTGATTTCGCAGGGAAGGGTGAGCAGTTCTTC CATSDFAGKGEQFF
TRBJ1-5 TRBV20-1 - - TGCAGTGCTAGTATTACCTCTCTCGGTCAGCCCCAGCATTTT CSASITSLGQPQHF
TRBJ1-3 TRBV28 - - TGTGCCAGCAGTCCCCTTTGGCACACCATATATTTT CASSPLWHTIYF
TRBJ2-2 TRBV15 - - TGTGCCACCAGCAGTGACAGAAACAGGGAGCTGTTTTTT CATSSDRNRELFF
TRBJ1-5 TRBV6-1 few TRBD1 TGTGCCAGCAGTGAACCCAGGGGGAGCAATCAGCCCCAGCATTTT CASSEPRGSNQPQHF
TRBJ1-6 TRBV18 - TRBD1 TGTGCCAGCTCACCACCCCCCTGGGACAGCTCCTATAATTCACCCCTCCACTTT CASSPPPWDSSYNSPLHF
TRBJ2-3 TRBV27 - TRBD2 TGTGCCAGCAGTCTGGGAGCTAGCGGGATCACAGATACGCAGTATTTT CASSLGASGITDTQYF
TRBJ1-5 TRBV6-2/TRBV6-3 - TRBD1 TGTGCCAGTAGTCGGCCAGACAGGGATAATCAGCCCCAGCATTTT CASSRPDRDNQPQHF
TRBJ1-4 TRBV11-2 - - TGTGCCAGCAGCTTAGTGGCAGTTGGCGAAAAACTGTTTTTT CASSLVAVGEKLFF
TRBJ1-2 TRBV6-2/TRBV6-3 - - TGTGCCAGCAGTTACTCCGGCTATGGCTACACCTTC CASSYSGYGYTF
TRBJ2-3 TRBV28 - TRBD2 TGTGCCAGCAGTTCTAAATGGGGGGGGATCGGACTAGCCCGCACAGATACGCAGTATTTT CASSSKWGGIGLARTDTQYF
TRBJ2-7 TRBV11-2 - - TGTGCCAGCAGCTTAGAGGTAGCTTTTTACGAGCAGTACTTC CASSLEVAFYEQYF
TRBJ2-7 TRBV4-3 - TRBD1 TGCGCCAGCAGCCACGGACAGGGGTCCTACGAGCAGTACTTC CASSHGQGSYEQYF
TRBJ2-5 TRBV3-1/TRBV3-2 once TRBD2 TGTGCCAGCAGCCGGGGACTACGCCGTCAAGAGACCCAGTACTTC CASSRGLRRQETQYF
TRBJ2-7 TRBV25-1 - TRBD1 TGTGCCACCCTAGGACAGGCAGACTCCTACGAGCAGTACTTC CATLGQADSYEQYF
TRBJ2-7 TRBV6-1 - - TGTGCCAGCAGTGAAGGGAACCTGAGGTCTTACGAGCAGTACTTC CASSEGNLRSYEQYF
TRBJ1-6 TRBV28 - - TGTGCCAGCAGTTTATCGGGTGGGTTAGAGTGGGCCCTCCACTTT CASSLSGGLEWALHF
TRBJ2-7 TRBV7-9 few TRBD1 TGTGCCACCTCGGGACAGGGTACCCTCTCCTACGAGCAGTACTTC CATSGQGTLSYEQYF
TRBJ2-7 TRBV27 once TRBD1 TGTGCCAGCAGTCAGGGCAGGACAGGGGGCAAGCAGTACTTC CASSQGRTGGKQYF
TRBJ2-5 TRBV19 once TRBD2 TGTGCCAGTAGTACTAGCGGGAGAGGGGTAGGGCAAGAGACCCAGTACTTC CASSTSGRGVGQETQYF
TRBJ2-3 TRBV11-3 - - TGTGCCAGCAGCCCCCGGCGCGGGGCCTCAGATACGCAGTATTTT CASSPRRGASDTQYF
TRBJ2-7 TRBV7-2 - TRBD2 TGTGCCAGCAGCGCGAGAGGGGTAGCGGGCGCCTACGAGCAGTACTTC CASSARGVAGAYEQYF
TRBJ2-1 TRBV2 - TRBD2 TGTGCCAGCAGTGAAGCGTGGGGTGTGGTAGCGGGAGGACGGGATGAGCAGTTCTTC CASSEAWGVVAGGRDEQFF
TRBJ2-2 TRBV7-6 - TRBD1 TGTGCCAGCAGCCAGGGACAGGGACTCACCGGGGAGCTGTTTTTT CASSQGQGLTGELFF
TRBJ1-2 TRBV19 - - TGTGCCAGTAGACGACAGGACAACTATGGCTACACCTTC CASRRQDNYGYTF
TRBJ2-5 TRBV5-6 - - TGTGCCAGCAGCTCGGATTATGGGGGGGAGACCCAGTACTTC CASSSDYGGETQYF
TRBJ1-2 TRBV5-1 once TRBD1 TGCGCCAGCAGCTTGGCAACAGGGGATAACTATGGCTACACCTTC CASSLATGDNYGYTF
TRBJ2-3 TRBV4-1 once TRBD1 TGCGCCAGCAGCCAGAGGGGACAGCCGAGCACAGATACGCAGTATTTT CASSQRGQPSTDTQYF
TRBJ2-5 TRBV7-9 - TRBD2 TGTGCCAGCAGCTTGGTAGCGGGAGGCCTCCAAGAGACCCAGTACTTC CASSLVAGGLQETQYF